The clone carrying this T cell receptor beta chain was seen once. The antigen is unknown. This CDR3 has 13 amino acids. Germline lookup yields CDR1 SGHTA and CDR2 FQGNSA. V lost 1 base and J 5 bases, leaving 6 bases between the germline ends. Semi-nested PCR with Nested Universal Primer A followed constant-region reverse priming of full-length variable regions. One entry per CDR3 protein results from TCRdb running MiXCR on the 5' RACE reads. The table lists roughly 40,000 distinct CDR3 sequences, 25% to 35% of them singletons. Study outcomes and limitations: The TCR gene usage of tumor memory CD4+ T cells clustered together with blood and lymph node memory CD4+ cells and with lymph node naive CD4+ cells. Whole repertoires were not studied in the larger cohort, only one V-J beta rearrangement.

Material for sequencing was memory CD4+ T cells sorted from a lymph node. Subset meaning: memory CD4+ T cells, CD4+CD45RO+CD25-. The origin of this receptor is a female donor with breast cancer. The rearrangement links TRBV7-2 to TRBJ1-5; D not resolved. CDR3 coding DNA: TGTGCCAGCAGCTTAGACAGCCATCAGCCCCAGCATTTT. Translated: CASSLDSHQPQHF.